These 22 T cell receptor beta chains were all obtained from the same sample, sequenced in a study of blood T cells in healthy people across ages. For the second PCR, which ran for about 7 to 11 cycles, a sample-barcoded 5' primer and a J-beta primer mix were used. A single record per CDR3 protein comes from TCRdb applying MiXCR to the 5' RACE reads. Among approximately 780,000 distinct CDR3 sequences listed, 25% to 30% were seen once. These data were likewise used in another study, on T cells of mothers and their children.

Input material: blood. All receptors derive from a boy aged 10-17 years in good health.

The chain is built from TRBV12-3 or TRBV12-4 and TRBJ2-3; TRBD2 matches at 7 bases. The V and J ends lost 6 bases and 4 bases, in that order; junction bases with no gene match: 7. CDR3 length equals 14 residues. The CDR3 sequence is CASRTTGGADTQYF. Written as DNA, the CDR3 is TGTGCCAGCAGGACAACTGGGGGGGCAGATACGCAGTATTTT.

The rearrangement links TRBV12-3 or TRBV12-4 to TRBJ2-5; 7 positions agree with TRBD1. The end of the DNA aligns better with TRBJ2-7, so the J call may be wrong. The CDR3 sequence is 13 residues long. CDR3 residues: CASRPGTEHEQYF. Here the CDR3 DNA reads TGTGCCAGCAGACCCGGGACAGAGCACGAGCAGTACTTC.

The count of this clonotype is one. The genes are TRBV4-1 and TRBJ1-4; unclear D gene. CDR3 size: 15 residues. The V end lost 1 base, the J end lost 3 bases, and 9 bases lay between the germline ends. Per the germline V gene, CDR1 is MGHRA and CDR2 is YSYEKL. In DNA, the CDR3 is TGCGCCAGCAGCCAAGCGGGGTTGTCTAATGAAAAACTGTTTTTT. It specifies CASSQAGLSNEKLFF.

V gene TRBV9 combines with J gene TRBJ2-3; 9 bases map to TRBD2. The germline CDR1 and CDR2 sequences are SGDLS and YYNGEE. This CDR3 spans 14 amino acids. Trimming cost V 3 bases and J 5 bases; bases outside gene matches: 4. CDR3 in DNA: TGTGCCAGCAGCGGCGGGGGGGCGGAAGATACGCAGTATTTT. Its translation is CASSGGGAEDTQYF.

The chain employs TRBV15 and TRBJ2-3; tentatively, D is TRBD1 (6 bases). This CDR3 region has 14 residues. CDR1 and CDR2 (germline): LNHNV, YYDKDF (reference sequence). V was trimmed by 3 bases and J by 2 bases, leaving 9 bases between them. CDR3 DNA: TGTGCCACCAGCAGCAGGGGTAACACAGATACGCAGTATTTT. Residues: CATSSRGNTDTQYF.

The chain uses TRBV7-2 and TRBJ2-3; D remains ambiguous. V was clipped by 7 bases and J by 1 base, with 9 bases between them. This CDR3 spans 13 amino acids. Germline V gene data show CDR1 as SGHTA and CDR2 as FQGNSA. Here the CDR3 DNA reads TGTGCCAGCAATTTTAGGGGCACAGATACGCAGTATTTT. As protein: CASNFRGTDTQYF.

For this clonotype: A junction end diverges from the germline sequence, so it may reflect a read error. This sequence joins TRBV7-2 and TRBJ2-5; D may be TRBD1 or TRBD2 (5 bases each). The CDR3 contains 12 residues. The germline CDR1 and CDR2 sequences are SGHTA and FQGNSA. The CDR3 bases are TGTGCCAGCAGCTTAGATACCGGGACCGAGTACTTC. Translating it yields CASSLDTGTEYF.

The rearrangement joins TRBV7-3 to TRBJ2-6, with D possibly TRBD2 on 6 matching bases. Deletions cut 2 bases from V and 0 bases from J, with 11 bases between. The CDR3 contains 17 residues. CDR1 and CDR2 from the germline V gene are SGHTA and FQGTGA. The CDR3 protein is CASSLQGLSSGANVLTF. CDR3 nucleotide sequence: TGTGCCAGCAGCTTACAGGGACTGAGCTCTGGGGCCAACGTCCTGACTTTC.

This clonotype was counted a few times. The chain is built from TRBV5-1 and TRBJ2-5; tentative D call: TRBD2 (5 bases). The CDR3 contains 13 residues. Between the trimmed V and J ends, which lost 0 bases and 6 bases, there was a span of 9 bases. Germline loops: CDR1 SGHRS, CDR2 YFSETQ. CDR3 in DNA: TGCGCCAGCAGCTTGGATTCGGGAAAGACCCAGTACTTC. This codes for CASSLDSGKTQYF. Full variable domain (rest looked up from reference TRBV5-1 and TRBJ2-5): KAGVTQTPRYLIKTRGQQVTLSCSPISGHRSVSWYQQTPGQGLQFLFEYFSETQRNKGNFPGRFSGRQFSNSRSEMNVSTLELGDSALYLCASSLDSGKTQYFGPGTRLLVL.

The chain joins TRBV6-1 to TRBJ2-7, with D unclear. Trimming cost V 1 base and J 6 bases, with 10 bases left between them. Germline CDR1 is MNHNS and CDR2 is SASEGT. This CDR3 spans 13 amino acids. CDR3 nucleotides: TGTGCCAGCAGTGAAGGGTTAGTCCGCGAGCAGTACTTC. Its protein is CASSEGLVREQYF.

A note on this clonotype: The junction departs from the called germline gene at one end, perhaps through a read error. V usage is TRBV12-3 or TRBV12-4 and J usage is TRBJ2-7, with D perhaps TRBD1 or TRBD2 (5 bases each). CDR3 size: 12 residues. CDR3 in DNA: TGTGCCAGCAGACTACCACTGGGACGGAAGTTCTTC. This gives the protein CASRLPLGRKFF.

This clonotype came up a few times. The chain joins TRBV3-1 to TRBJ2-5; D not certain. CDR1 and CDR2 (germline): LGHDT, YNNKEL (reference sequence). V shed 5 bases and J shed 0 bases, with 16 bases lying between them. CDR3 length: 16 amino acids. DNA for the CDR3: TGTGCCAGCAGCGGTAAGGTGGTGGTCTACCAAGAGACCCAGTACTTC. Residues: CASSGKVVVYQETQYF.

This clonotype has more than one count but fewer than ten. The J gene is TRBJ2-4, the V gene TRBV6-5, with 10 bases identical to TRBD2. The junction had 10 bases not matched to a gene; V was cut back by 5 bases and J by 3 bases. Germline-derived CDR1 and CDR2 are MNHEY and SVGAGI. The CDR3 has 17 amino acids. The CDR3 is CASSPRAGGPIKNIQYF. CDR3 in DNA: TGTGCCAGCAGTCCCCGAGCGGGGGGGCCCATCAAAAACATTCAGTACTTC.

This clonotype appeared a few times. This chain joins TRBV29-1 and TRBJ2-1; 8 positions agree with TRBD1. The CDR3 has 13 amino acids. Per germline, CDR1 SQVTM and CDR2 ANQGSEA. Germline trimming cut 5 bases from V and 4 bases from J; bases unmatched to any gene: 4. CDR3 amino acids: CSVRQGSYNEQFF. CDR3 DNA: TGCAGCGTTAGACAGGGGTCGTACAATGAGCAGTTCTTC.

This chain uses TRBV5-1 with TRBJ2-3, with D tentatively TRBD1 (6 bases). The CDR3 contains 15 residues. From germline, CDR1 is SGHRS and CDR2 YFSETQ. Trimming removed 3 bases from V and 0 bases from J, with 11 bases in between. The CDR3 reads CASSWGLGSTDTQYF. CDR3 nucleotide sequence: TGCGCCAGCAGCTGGGGGCTGGGGAGCACAGATACGCAGTATTTT.

The DNA for the CDR3 is TGTGCCAGCAGCCCCCGCGGGGTCTCCTACGAGCAGTACTTC. This encodes CASSPRGVSYEQYF. The genes are TRBV3-1 and TRBJ2-7, with a weak D call TRBD2 (6 bases). The CDR3 length is 14 residues. Trimming pared 4 bases from V and 0 bases from J, leaving 10 bases between. Germline CDR1 is LGHDT and CDR2 is YNNKEL (reference sequence).

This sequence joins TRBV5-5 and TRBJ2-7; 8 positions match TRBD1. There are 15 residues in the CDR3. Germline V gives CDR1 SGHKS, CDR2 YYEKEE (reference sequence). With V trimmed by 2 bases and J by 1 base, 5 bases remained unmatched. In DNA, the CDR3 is TGTGCCAGCAGCTTTGGGGACAGGATATCCTACGAGCAGTACTTC. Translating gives CASSFGDRISYEQYF.

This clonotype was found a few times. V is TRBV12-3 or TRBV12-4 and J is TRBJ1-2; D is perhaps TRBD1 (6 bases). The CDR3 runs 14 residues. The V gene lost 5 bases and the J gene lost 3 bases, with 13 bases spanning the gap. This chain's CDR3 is CASSQQGVDYGYTF. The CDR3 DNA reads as TGTGCCAGCAGTCAACAGGGTGTAGACTATGGCTACACCTTC.

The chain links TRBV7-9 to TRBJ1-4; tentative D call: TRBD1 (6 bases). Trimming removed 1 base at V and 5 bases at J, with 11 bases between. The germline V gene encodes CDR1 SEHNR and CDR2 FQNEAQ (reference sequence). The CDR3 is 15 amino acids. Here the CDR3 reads CASSLGGGLNEKLFF. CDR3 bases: TGTGCCAGCAGCTTAGGAGGGGGGCTGAATGAAAAACTGTTTTTT.

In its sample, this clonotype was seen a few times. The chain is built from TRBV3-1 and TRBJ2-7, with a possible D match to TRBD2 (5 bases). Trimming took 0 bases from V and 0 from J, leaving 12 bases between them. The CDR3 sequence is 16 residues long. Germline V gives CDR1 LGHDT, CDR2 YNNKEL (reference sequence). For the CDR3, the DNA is TGTGCCAGCAGCCAAGATCTGTCGGGGATCTCCTACGAGCAGTACTTC. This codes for CASSQDLSGISYEQYF.

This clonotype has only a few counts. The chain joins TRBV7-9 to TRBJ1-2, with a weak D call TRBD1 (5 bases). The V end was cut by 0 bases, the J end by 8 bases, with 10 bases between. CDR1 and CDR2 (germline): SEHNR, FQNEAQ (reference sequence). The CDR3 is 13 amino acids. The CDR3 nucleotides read TGTGCCAGCAGCTTAGCGGGACGTTGGGGCTACACCTTC. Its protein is CASSLAGRWGYTF. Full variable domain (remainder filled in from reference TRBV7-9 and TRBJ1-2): DTGVSQNPRHKITKRGQNVTFRCDPISEHNRLYWYRQTLGQGPEFLTYFQNEAQLEKSRLLSDRFSAERPKGSFSTLEIQRTEQGDSAMYLCASSLAGRWGYTFGSGTRLTVV.

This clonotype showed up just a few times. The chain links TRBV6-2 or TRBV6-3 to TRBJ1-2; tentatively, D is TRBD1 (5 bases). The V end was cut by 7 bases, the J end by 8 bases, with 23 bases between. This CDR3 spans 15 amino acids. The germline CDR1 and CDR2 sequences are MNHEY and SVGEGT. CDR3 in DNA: TGTGCCAGCAACCGGGACCCAGGGAAATTTGGCGGCTACACCTTC. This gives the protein CASNRDPGKFGGYTF.